This T cell receptor beta chain was obtained from a study of T cells in Graves' hyperthyroidism and ophthalmopathy (dated by TCRdb to the late 2010s). About the study as a whole: Peripheral blood was sampled at the time of initial diagnosis, prior to any treatment. TCR V-J signatures able to tell the groups apart were searched for in a discovery cohort of some 97 patients, of whom 43 had Graves' ophthalmopathy and roughly 59 had stable Graves' hyperthyroidism. Prospective prediction of ophthalmopathy was tested in an independent validation cohort consisting of fewer than 20 hyperthyroidism patients and around 17 patients who later progressed to ophthalmopathy. The 75 to 100 discovery patients were divided at random into training and test sets in a 7:3 ratio. In addition, the study compared T-cell repertoires in thyroid tissue and in blood from about 6 Graves' hyperthyroidism patients. Following sampling, methimazole starting at 30 mg daily was given to hyperthyroidism patients, and high-dose intravenous methylprednisolone was given to ophthalmopathy patients. The paper describes TCR Vbeta CDR3 sequencing of 140 or so peripheral blood samples, made up of 43 ophthalmopathy patients, around 73 hyperthyroidism patients and 17 progressor patients.

Stable Graves' hyperthyroidism was defined as the absence of progression to ophthalmopathy over 18 months of follow-up. Hyperthyroidism patients were aged 18 to 65 years and newly diagnosed, with disease duration of less than 2 months. Patients with uncontrolled infections, other autoimmune diseases, pregnancy or lactation were excluded. Diagnoses were based on clinical symptoms, serum thyroxine and TRAb, thyroid ultrasound and orbital computed tomography. PBMCs were isolated from approximately 10 ml of fresh peripheral blood by Ficoll-Paque density gradient centrifugation. Trizol reagent was used to extract total RNA, and RNA quality was then checked on an Agilent 2100 Bioanalyzer. Findings and caveats that apply to the study as a whole: Blood samples also contained most of the expanded thyroid clonotypes (frequency above 0.001), which suggests that blood repertoires may reflect thyroid immune responses. In cross-validation, a model built on a 13 V-J signature told ophthalmopathy apart from stable hyperthyroidism with about 90% sensitivity and approximately 81% specificity, and in testing the same model reached 80%/75%. In validation, progression to ophthalmopathy was predicted by the model with 65% to 71% sensitivity and approximately 78% specificity, a median of approximately 6.5 months before onset. Sample size was not statistically predetermined, and investigators were not blinded to group allocation.

The germline V gene (reference sequence) sets CDR1 to WNHNN and CDR2 to SYGVQD. V is clipped by 5 bases and J by 0 bases, and the sequence between their germline boundaries is 7 bases long. There are 14 amino acids in the CDR3, from cysteine to phenylalanine inclusive. Only the CDR3 portion is preserved as DNA: 42 bases, with reading frame beginning at the first base. This clonotype was seen only a few times. Its antigen is currently not known. Per-nucleotide qualities are absent, and no much larger clonotype sits a single base away. Amplification of TCR beta CDR3 regions was carried out from RNA transcripts. A first-round RT-PCR of the TCR CDR3 used the HTBI primer set with the Qiagen OneStep RT-PCR kit. The libraries were constructed in a second round of multiplex PCR and then size-selected and purified. The libraries were sequenced on an Illumina HiSeq2000 using paired-end 100 bp reads. The paper's processing steps were these. Raw data were processed with SOAPnuke, discarding reads with adapters, uncalled bases, mean Phred below 15, or no exact constant-primer or identifier match. High-quality paired reads were merged using COPE v1.2.5, and each unique nucleotide sequence was defined as a clonotype. MiTCR v1.1 was used to align the clonotypes against IMGT TRBV, TRBD and TRBJ reference segments. Analysis was restricted to V-J combinations with a frequency above 0.0001, which covered roughly 99% of repertoires. The TCS score was defined as F50 (clonal expansion) divided by E x V (chaos), with BLOSUM62-based TCRdist calculated between CDR3 peptides within each V-J. Welch's t-statistics and random forest reduced roughly 500 V-J features to roughly 13, which were used in a naive Bayes classifier (R e1071). Through fastp at Q25 and MiXCR, TCRdb rebuilt clones from the public reads, retaining in-frame beta chains. For every CDR3 protein sequence, its rows merge into one entry that carries the most common genes and DNA. These V and J calls are TCRdb output, not the study's own analysis. The sample table contains a few hundred thousand distinct CDR3 sequences; only one count was recorded for 15% to 18% of them. The ten largest clones capture around 6.6% of the sample.

This receptor chain uses TRBV10-1 and TRBJ2-2; the D gene lacks a confident call. Sequenced sample: blood. The receptor was isolated from a woman in her thirties with Graves' hyperthyroidism. The DNA is TGCGCCAGCAGTACCCAGACGAACACCGGGGAGCTGTTTTTT. It translates as CASSTQTNTGELFF.